The following is a T cell receptor beta chain sequence with its context. The protocol was immunoSEQ multiplex PCR, while the TCRdb copy is restricted to in-frame clones and leaves out a portion. Seen here are hundreds of thousands of clones, approximately 80% observed once, and the top ten hold roughly 0.013%. The sample originates from a study of shared T cell receptors in the human thymus. Germline trimming cut 3 bases from V and 2 bases from J; bases unmatched to any gene: 8. The length of the CDR3 is 18 residues. CDR1 LGHNA and CDR2 YNFKEQ come from the germline V gene. The sample also formed part of further work on human thymus T cells. That work states: Thymic and blood repertoires appeared to show biased V and J gene usage. Related research found strongly overlapping thymic repertoires in unrelated individuals.

V and J are TRBV4-2 and TRBJ2-7; the match to TRBD2 covers 15 bases. Sample: thymocytes. This clonotype was obtained from a boy younger than two with a congenital heart defect. The CDR3 DNA follows: TGTGCCAGCAGCCAGTATCGGACTAGCGGGAGGGCCGCCTACGAGCAGTACTTC. Translation gives CASSQYRTSGRAAYEQYF.